This T cell receptor beta chain was retrieved from a study of blood T cell repertoires in COVID-19. Patients in Seattle were enrolled during active infection, then followed longitudinally. Trimming left V 11 bases short and J 1 base short, with 14 bases between. The germline V gene has CDR1 SNHLY and CDR2 FYNNEI. This CDR3 comprises 13 residues. Profiling relied on immunoSEQ multiplex PCR, and the TCRdb table lists in-frame clones only, not all of them. The sample holds roughly 500,000 clones, nearly 90% seen once. This chain joins TRBV2 and TRBJ1-2, with unresolved D. The TCR sequence derives from a man younger than 35 with COVID-19, enrolled during active disease. Material for sequencing was peripheral blood. The CDR3 sequence: CARKSLLNYGYTF. The CDR3 nucleotides read TGTGCCCGCAAGAGCCTCCTTAACTATGGCTACACCTTC.